This entry lists 17 T cell receptor beta chains sequenced from one sample in a study of shared clonotypes between healthy human individuals. Method: immunoSEQ multiplex PCR; TCRdb's copy keeps in-frame clones and lacks some. The repertoire consists of 1.6 million or so clones, with approximately 98.5% occurring once and the leading ten covering about 0.4%. The sequencing input was naive CD4+ T cells sorted from blood. Subset noted: CD45RA+ positively selected. The source of these receptors is a man aged 30 to 39 in good health.

CDR3 in DNA: TGTGCCAGCGACCGGACAGATACGCAGTATTTT. This codes for CASDRTDTQYF. This chain joins TRBV6-1 and TRBJ2-3, with no clear D. The CDR3 length is 11 residues. CDR1 is MNHNS, CDR2 SASEGT, per germline. Trimming cost V 8 bases and J 3 bases, with 6 bases left between them.

V is TRBV6-1 and J is TRBJ2-1, with D perhaps TRBD1 or TRBD2 (6 bases each). The CDR3 is 15 amino acids. In germline, CDR1 is MNHNS, CDR2 SASEGT. Trimming took off 5 bases at V and 7 bases at J, with 18 bases between the two ends. CDR3 sequence reads: CASSPLGGLANEQFF. CDR3 coding DNA: TGTGCCAGCAGTCCCCTAGGGGGGCTGGCTAATGAGCAGTTCTTC.

A note on this clone: Distinct nucleotide sequences in the sample also encode this CDR3. The CDR3 sequence: CASSRDRPSSYEQYF. The DNA for the CDR3 is TGTGCCAGCAGCAGGGACAGACCCTCTTCCTACGAGCAGTACTTC. The chain has TRBV5-5 and TRBJ2-7, with TRBD1 identical over 7 bases. With 4 bases clipped from V and 1 base from J, the junction kept 8 bases outside the gene matches. Germline lookup yields CDR1 SGHKS and CDR2 YYEKEE (reference sequence). The CDR3 has 15 residues.

This clone was seen once. The chain carries TRBV2 and TRBJ2-7, with TRBD2 matching over 10 bases. Unmatched junction bases numbered 14, after V lost 6 bases and J lost 6 bases. Per the germline V gene, CDR1 is SNHLY and CDR2 is FYNNEI. CDR3 size: 16 residues. The CDR3 coding sequence is TGTGCCAGCAGAGGACCACCTGGGGCTAGCGGGAGCGAGCAGTACTTC. It is translated as CASRGPPGASGSEQYF.

V is TRBV6-1 and J is TRBJ2-3, with D maybe TRBD1 (5 bases). Per the germline V gene, CDR1 is MNHNS and CDR2 is SASEGT. V was trimmed by 2 bases and J by 2 bases, leaving 14 bases between them. The CDR3 has 16 amino acids. CDR3 amino acids: CASSEIHRGNTDTQYF. As DNA, the CDR3 is TGTGCCAGCAGTGAAATACATAGGGGCAACACAGATACGCAGTATTTT.

The rearrangement uses TRBV25-1 and TRBJ2-5; D ambiguous. Germline values: CDR1 MGHDK, CDR2 SYGVNS. The CDR3 runs to 11 residues. V lost 2 bases, J lost 5 bases, and 3 bases lay in between. The CDR3 is CASSEMETQYF. The CDR3 DNA reads as TGTGCCAGCAGTGAAATGGAGACCCAGTACTTC.

The CDR3 coding sequence is TGCGCCAGCAGCTTTGGGACAGCGAACCAAGAGACCCAGTACTTC. Translation: CASSFGTANQETQYF. This chain links TRBV5-1 with TRBJ2-5, with 7 bases identical to TRBD1. This CDR3 contains 15 residues. The trim removed 2 bases at V and 0 bases at J, leaving 4 bases unmatched. The V gene's germline CDR1 is SGHRS and CDR2 YFSETQ.

V is TRBV10-2 and J is TRBJ2-6; D not certain. This CDR3 has 12 residues. The germline V and J ends were trimmed by 4 bases and 4 bases, with 2 bases remaining between them. Germline assignment: CDR1 WSHSY and CDR2 SAAADI. The CDR3 DNA is TGCGCCAGCAGTGGCGGGGCCAACGTCCTGACTTTC. It is translated as CASSGGANVLTF.

This chain connects TRBV7-9 to TRBJ2-2, with a possible D match to TRBD2 (5 bases). From germline, CDR1 is SEHNR and CDR2 FQNEAQ (reference sequence). The CDR3 is 13 amino acids. The ends were cut back, 8 bases at V and 2 bases at J, with 9 bases in the middle. CDR3 sequence (DNA): TGTGCCAGCTTTCGGGAAAACACCGGGGAGCTGTTTTTT. Translated, it gives CASFRENTGELFF.

The chain has TRBV6-5 and TRBJ1-3; D is uncertain. Per the germline V gene, CDR1 is MNHEY and CDR2 is SVGAGI. The CDR3 has 15 amino acids. With 6 bases removed from V and 3 bases from J, the gap between germline ends came to 15 bases. CDR3 nucleotides: TGTGCCAGCAGACCCCCAGGAGGGCTTGGAAACACCATATATTTT. The encoded protein is CASRPPGGLGNTIYF.

The CDR3 protein is CASKPGQHSYEQYF. In DNA, the CDR3 is TGTGCCAGCAAACCGGGACAACACTCCTACGAGCAGTACTTC. This chain joins TRBV28 and TRBJ2-7; TRBD1 might be the D (6 bases). The V and J ends lost 7 bases and 0 bases respectively, with 13 bases between them. This CDR3 is built from 14 residues. From germline, CDR1 is MDHEN and CDR2 SYDVKM.

The chain carries TRBV19 and TRBJ1-5; D possibly corresponds to TRBD1 (5 bases). Between the trimmed V and J ends, which lost 5 bases and 4 bases, there was a span of 15 bases. CDR1 LNHDA and CDR2 SQIVND come from the germline V gene (reference sequence). This CDR3 is built from 15 residues. The CDR3 coding sequence is TGTGCCAGTAGTTCCGACAGAATTGGGAATCAGCCCCAGCATTTT. It yields the protein CASSSDRIGNQPQHF.

This clone was seen once. This chain links TRBV9 with TRBJ2-7; no clear D gene. This CDR3 is built from 14 residues. CDR1 and CDR2 (germline): SGDLS, YYNGEE. Trimming stripped 0 bases from V and 5 bases from J, with 12 bases between. The CDR3 sequence is CASSVGSQSDEQYF. CDR3 nucleotides: TGTGCCAGCAGCGTAGGGTCCCAATCGGACGAGCAGTACTTC.

The gene calls are TRBV28 and TRBJ2-7; D may match TRBD1 or TRBD2 (5 bases each). The germline V gene has CDR1 MDHEN and CDR2 SYDVKM. CDR3 length: 14 residues. The V end was cut by 2 bases, the J end by 3 bases, with 11 bases between. CDR3 in amino acids: CASSLEGTSYEQYF. The CDR3 DNA follows: TGTGCCAGCAGTTTAGAAGGGACGAGCTACGAGCAGTACTTC.

A few counts support this clone. The chain carries TRBV30 and TRBJ1-5; 7 bases fit TRBD1. The J segment lost 6 bases and the V segment lost 1 base, leaving 3 bases of the junction unmatched. Germline loops: CDR1 GTSNPN, CDR2 SVGIG (reference sequence). The CDR3 loop spans 13 amino acids. The CDR3 bases are TGTGCCTGGAGTGGACAGGGAACTCAGCCCCAGCATTTT. It encodes CAWSGQGTQPQHF.

This sequence joins TRBV7-2 and TRBJ1-5, with 9 bases that match TRBD1. V shed 3 bases and J 2 bases; nucleotides not matched to a gene: 8. The CDR3 runs to 17 residues. The germline gives CDR1 SGHTA, CDR2 FQGNSA. As DNA, the CDR3 is TGTGCCAGCAGCTTCGACAGGGGGGGAGGGGGCAATCAGCCCCAGCATTTT. Its translation: CASSFDRGGGGNQPQHF.

The chain combines TRBV9 with TRBJ2-7, with D perhaps given as TRBD1 or TRBD2 (5 bases each). Trimming removed 0 bases from V and 5 bases from J, with 18 bases in between. There are 16 residues in the CDR3. Germline values: CDR1 SGDLS, CDR2 YYNGEE. In nucleotides, the CDR3 is TGTGCCAGCAGCGTAGGACCGGGACCCCCTGAAGACGAGCAGTACTTC. Its translation: CASSVGPGPPEDEQYF.